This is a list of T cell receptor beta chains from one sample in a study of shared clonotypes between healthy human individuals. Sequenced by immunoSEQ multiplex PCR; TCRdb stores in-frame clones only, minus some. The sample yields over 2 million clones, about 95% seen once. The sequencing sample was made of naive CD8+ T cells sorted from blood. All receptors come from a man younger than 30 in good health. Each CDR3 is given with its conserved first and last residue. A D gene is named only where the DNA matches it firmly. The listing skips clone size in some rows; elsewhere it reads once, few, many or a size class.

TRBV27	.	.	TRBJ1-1	CASSLVGGSEAFF	TGTGCCAGCAGCCTCGTGGGCGGGTCTGAAGCTTTCTTT
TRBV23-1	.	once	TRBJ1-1	CASVFNSAARGTEAFF	TGCGCCAGCGTCTTCAATAGTGCGGCCCGTGGCACTGAAGCTTTCTTT
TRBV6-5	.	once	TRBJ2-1	CASSPVWALNEQFF	TGTGCCAGCAGCCCAGTGTGGGCGTTGAATGAGCAGTTCTTC
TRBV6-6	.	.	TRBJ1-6	CAGQPPRTSYNSPLHF	TGTGCCGGCCAACCACCCAGGACCTCCTATAATTCACCCCTCCACTTT
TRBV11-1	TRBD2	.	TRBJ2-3	CASSSSGGAASTDTQYF	TGTGCCAGCAGCTCTAGCGGGGGGGCTGCTAGCACAGATACGCAGTATTTT
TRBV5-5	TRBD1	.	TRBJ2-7	CASTTTGQGPYEQYF	TGTGCCAGCACGACCACTGGACAGGGCCCCTACGAGCAGTACTTC
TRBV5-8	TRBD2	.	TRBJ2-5	CASSLGLAGQETQYF	TGTGCCAGCAGCTTGGGGCTAGCGGGGCAAGAGACCCAGTACTTC
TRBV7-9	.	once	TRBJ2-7	CALQKAAYGSEQYF	TGTGCCCTTCAAAAGGCTGCGTACGGATCCGAGCAGTACTTC
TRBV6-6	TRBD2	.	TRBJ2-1	CASRPGLAGGGDEQFF	TGTGCCAGCAGACCTGGACTAGCGGGGGGTGGGGATGAGCAGTTCTTC
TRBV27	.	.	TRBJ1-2	CASSFMGGISNYGYTF	TGTGCCAGCAGTTTCATGGGGGGGATCTCTAACTATGGCTACACCTTC
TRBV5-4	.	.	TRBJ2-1	CASSLDYSYNEQFF	TGTGCCAGCAGCTTGGACTACTCCTACAATGAGCAGTTCTTC
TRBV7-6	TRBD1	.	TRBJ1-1	CASSLQGGTEAFF	TGTGCCAGCAGCTTACAGGGGGGCACTGAAGCTTTCTTT
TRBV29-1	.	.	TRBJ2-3	CSVEDQPRAGGTDTQYF	TGCAGCGTTGAAGATCAGCCTCGGGCAGGGGGCACAGATACGCAGTATTTT
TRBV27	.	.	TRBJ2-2	CASSYVDATVTGELFF	TGTGCCAGCAGTTACGTGGACGCGACTGTCACCGGGGAGCTGTTTTTT
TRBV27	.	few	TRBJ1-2	CASSLGWKGHDYTF	TGTGCCAGCAGCCTGGGGTGGAAGGGGCATGACTACACCTTC
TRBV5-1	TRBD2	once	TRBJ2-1	CASSSRGETNEQFF	TGCGCCAGCAGCTCTCGGGGGGAGACGAATGAGCAGTTCTTC
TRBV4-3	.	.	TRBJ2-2	CASSPGLAGELFF	TGCGCCAGCAGCCCAGGATTAGCCGGGGAGCTGTTTTTT
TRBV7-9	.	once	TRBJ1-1	CASSSQGALGTEAFF	TGTGCCAGCAGCTCCCAAGGGGCGCTTGGCACTGAAGCTTTCTTT
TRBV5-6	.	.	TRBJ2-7	CASSFTWRGPLFYEQYF	TGTGCCAGCAGCTTCACCTGGCGGGGGCCACTCTTCTACGAGCAGTACTTC
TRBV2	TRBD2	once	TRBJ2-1	CASSEGTGTSEYEQFF	TGTGCCAGCAGTGAAGGGACCGGGACTAGCGAGTATGAGCAGTTCTTC
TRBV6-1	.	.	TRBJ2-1	CASSEEGVAYNEQFF	TGTGCCAGCAGTGAAGAGGGTGTAGCCTACAATGAGCAGTTCTTC
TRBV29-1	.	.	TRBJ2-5	CSVEDQKAQYF	TGCAGCGTTGAAGATCAAAAGGCCCAGTACTTC
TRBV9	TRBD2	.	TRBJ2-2	CASSPGGGTGELFF	TGTGCCAGCAGCCCGGGGGGGGGCACCGGGGAGCTGTTTTTT
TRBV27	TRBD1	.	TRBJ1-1	CASSLQTGTLEAFF	TGTGCCAGCAGTCTCCAGACAGGGACACTTGAAGCTTTCTTT
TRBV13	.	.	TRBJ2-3	CASSFRSTGLGGTDTQYF	TGTGCCAGCAGCTTCCGGTCGACAGGGCTCGGAGGGACAGATACGCAGTATTTT
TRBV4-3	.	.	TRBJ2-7	CASSQDKAYEQYF	TGCGCCAGCAGCCAAGATAAGGCCTACGAGCAGTACTTC
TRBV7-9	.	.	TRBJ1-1	CASSLAVGGNTEAFF	TGTGCCAGCAGCTTAGCGGTCGGGGGGAACACTGAAGCTTTCTTT
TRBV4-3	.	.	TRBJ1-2	CASSPTGGVVNYGYTF	TGCGCCAGCAGCCCGACGGGGGGTGTCGTGAACTATGGCTACACCTTC
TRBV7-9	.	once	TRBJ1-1	CASSWLNTEAFF	TGTGCCAGCAGCTGGTTGAACACTGAAGCTTTCTTT
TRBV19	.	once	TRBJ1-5	CASTKDNYNQPQHF	TGTGCCAGTACTAAAGACAACTACAATCAGCCCCAGCATTTT
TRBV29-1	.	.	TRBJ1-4	CSVVADEKLFF	TGCAGCGTTGTTGCAGATGAAAAACTGTTTTTT
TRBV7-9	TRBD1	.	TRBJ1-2	CASSVRGTGVNGYTF	TGTGCCAGCAGCGTAAGAGGTACAGGGGTTAATGGCTACACCTTC
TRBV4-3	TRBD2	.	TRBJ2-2	CASSQESGGGYTGELFF	TGCGCCAGCAGCCAAGAGTCCGGGGGAGGGTACACCGGGGAGCTGTTTTTT
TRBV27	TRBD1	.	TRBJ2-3	CASSLWDRGTDTQYF	TGTGCCAGCAGTTTATGGGACAGAGGCACAGATACGCAGTATTTT
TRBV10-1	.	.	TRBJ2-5	CASRGVGETQYF	TGCGCCAGCAGAGGAGTGGGTGAGACCCAGTACTTC
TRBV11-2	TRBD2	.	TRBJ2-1	CASSLEVAGGYNEQFF	TGTGCCAGCAGCTTAGAAGTAGCGGGGGGCTACAATGAGCAGTTCTTC
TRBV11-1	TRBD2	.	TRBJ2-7	CASSLTGGYEQYF	TGTGCCAGCAGCTTAACGGGGGGTTACGAGCAGTACTTC
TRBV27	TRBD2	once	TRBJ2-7	CASSLSSGGAYEQYF	TGTGCCAGCAGTTTAAGTAGCGGGGGGGCGTACGAGCAGTACTTC
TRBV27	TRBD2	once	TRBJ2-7	CASKLAGSGEQYF	TGTGCCAGTAAACTAGCGGGATCGGGGGAGCAGTACTTC
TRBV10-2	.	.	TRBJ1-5	CASSESTDQLDGQPQHF	TGCGCCAGCAGTGAGAGTACAGACCAGCTTGATGGGCAGCCCCAGCATTTT
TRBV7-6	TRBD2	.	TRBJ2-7	CASSLGGEGRSYEQYF	TGTGCCAGCAGCTTAGGAGGGGAGGGCAGGTCCTACGAGCAGTACTTC
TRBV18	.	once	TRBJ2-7	CASSPTGPHEQYF	TGTGCCAGCTCACCAACAGGTCCCCACGAGCAGTACTTC
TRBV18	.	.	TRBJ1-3	CASSPPLTSPGNTIYF	TGTGCCAGCTCACCACCTCTCACATCCCCTGGAAACACCATATATTTT
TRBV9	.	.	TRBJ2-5	CASSVSVLQETQYF	TGTGCCAGCAGCGTATCTGTGTTACAAGAGACCCAGTACTTC
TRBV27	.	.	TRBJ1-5	CASSPVAYSNQPQHF	TGTGCCAGCAGTCCGGTGGCCTATAGCAATCAGCCCCAGCATTTT
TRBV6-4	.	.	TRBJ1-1	CASSGPWIAHTEAFF	TGTGCCAGCAGTGGACCCTGGATTGCGCACACTGAAGCTTTCTTT
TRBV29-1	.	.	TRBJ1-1	CSVEEAGEAFF	TGCAGCGTTGAAGAAGCCGGGGAAGCTTTCTTT
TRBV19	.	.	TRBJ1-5	CASSDQGNQPQHF	TGTGCCAGTAGTGATCAGGGAAATCAGCCCCAGCATTTT
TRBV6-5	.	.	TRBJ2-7	CASSYPGGGYEQYF	TGTGCCAGCAGTTACCCGGGCGGAGGTTACGAGCAGTACTTC
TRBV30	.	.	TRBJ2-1	CALTSGAAINNEQFF	TGTGCCCTGACCTCCGGGGCCGCCATAAACAATGAGCAGTTCTTC